Given below is one TCR beta chain in context. The CDR3 is 10 amino acids. CDR1 is SSHAT and CDR2 is FNYEAQ in the germline V gene (reference sequence). The record originates from a study of T-cell reconstitution after alpha-beta-depleted transplantation in children. TCRbeta library construction was performed incorporating unique molecular identifiers. Each CDR3 protein gets one entry after TCRdb re-called the PCR reads with MiXCR. The sample carries over 550,000 distinct CDR3 sequences, roughly a tenth recorded once. V and J are TRBV7-7 and TRBJ2-7, with D possibly being TRBD2 (6 bases). This material consisted of PBMCs from the stem cell graft donor, taken from the stem cell graft. The receptor comes from a human donor who donated a stem cell graft to a child with acute myeloid leukemia. The CDR3 sequence: CASAEGTKYF. In DNA form, the CDR3 reads TGTGCTAGCGCGGAGGGGACCAAGTACTTC. Using reference TRBV7-7 and TRBJ2-7 for the parts outside the CDR3, the full variable domain is GAGVSQSPRYKVTKRGQDVTLRCDPISSHATLYWYQQALGQGPEFLTYFNYEAQPDKSGLPSDRFSAERPEGSISTLTIQRTEQRDSAMYRCASAEGTKYFGPGTRLTVT.